A selection of T cell receptor beta chains follows, all from one sample in a study of blood T cell repertoires in COVID-19. Sequenced by immunoSEQ multiplex PCR; TCRdb stores in-frame clones only, minus some. The sample carries more than 150,000 clones, about 89% recorded once. Source material: peripheral blood. All receptors derive from a man between 35 and 55 years old with active or convalescent COVID-19. The CDR3 runs from the conserved cysteine through the conserved F or W. D genes are given only for firm matches. Not every row has a clone size; where given, it reads once, few, many or a size class.

clone_size j_call cdr3_length d_call v_call cdr3_aa cdr3_nt
many TRBJ2-1 18 TRBD2 TRBV4-1 CASSQEGSGRSSYNEQFF TGCGCCAGCAGCCAAGAGGGTAGCGGGCGGAGCTCCTACAATGAGCAGTTCTTC
NA TRBJ2-4 20 TRBD2 TRBV3-1/TRBV3-2 CASSQDLPSGGSLAKNIQYF TGTGCCAGCAGCCAAGATTTGCCTAGCGGGGGGAGTCTAGCCAAAAACATTCAGTACTTC
NA TRBJ1-4 15 TRBD1 TRBV14 CASSHPGQGREKLFF TGTGCCAGCAGCCACCCGGGACAGGGGAGGGAAAAACTGTTTTTT
NA TRBJ2-2 17 NA TRBV3-1/TRBV3-2 CASSQAQNLRVNGELFF TGTGCCAGCAGCCAAGCCCAAAACCTGCGGGTAAACGGGGAGCTGTTTTTT
NA TRBJ1-1 14 NA TRBV7-9 CASSLGQTNTEAFF TGTGCCAGCAGCTTGGGGCAGACGAACACTGAAGCTTTCTTT
NA TRBJ2-5 14 TRBD1 TRBV2 CASRMTGAQETQYF TGTGCCAGCAGGATGACAGGGGCGCAAGAGACCCAGTACTTC
NA TRBJ1-1 14 TRBD1 TRBV6-5 CASSSGTGGTEAFF TGTGCCAGCAGCTCCGGGACAGGGGGCACTGAAGCTTTCTTT
NA TRBJ2-7 15 NA TRBV19 CASSIGVGFAYEQYF TGTGCCAGTAGTATAGGGGTCGGGTTCGCCTACGAGCAGTACTTC
NA TRBJ1-1 14 TRBD1 TRBV5-1 CASSLAAGGTEAFF TGCGCCAGCAGCTTGGCCGCAGGGGGGACTGAAGCTTTCTTT
few TRBJ2-1 17 NA TRBV2 CASSADRDTFSYNEQFF TGTGCCAGCAGCGCAGATCGGGACACCTTCTCCTACAATGAGCAGTTCTTC
NA TRBJ2-7 15 TRBD1 TRBV6-5 CASRNPGQTTYEQYF TGTGCCAGCAGGAACCCGGGACAGACAACCTACGAGCAGTACTTC
few TRBJ1-1 12 TRBD1 TRBV12-3/TRBV12-4 CASSYRGAEAFF TGTGCCAGCAGTTACAGGGGAGCTGAAGCTTTCTTT
NA TRBJ2-6 15 NA TRBV2 CAGRRGSSGANVLTF TGTGCCGGCCGAAGGGGGTCATCTGGGGCCAACGTCCTGACTTTC
NA TRBJ1-5 17 NA TRBV7-2 CASSSDGGQIRNQPQHF TGTGCCAGCAGCTCCGACGGGGGGCAAATCCGTAATCAGCCCCAGCATTTT
few TRBJ2-2 16 TRBD1 TRBV4-2 CASSQRQGYNTGELFF TGTGCCAGCAGCCAAAGACAGGGGTATAACACCGGGGAGCTGTTTTTT
NA TRBJ1-3 14 NA TRBV9 CASSNGGLGDTIYF TGTGCCAGCAGCAATGGAGGGCTCGGGGACACCATATATTTT
NA TRBJ2-3 14 TRBD1 TRBV29-1 CSVPPGGGMGTQYF TGCAGCGTACCCCCAGGGGGCGGAATGGGTACGCAGTATTTT
NA TRBJ1-5 18 NA TRBV28 CASSLGFGVIPLGQPQHF TGTGCCAGCAGCCTGGGATTCGGGGTTATCCCCCTCGGTCAGCCCCAGCATTTT
NA TRBJ2-1 13 NA TRBV10-2 CASLGDVYNEQFF TGCGCCAGCTTAGGAGACGTATACAATGAGCAGTTCTTC
NA TRBJ1-4 14 NA TRBV19 CASSIRREGEKLFF TGTGCCAGTAGTATAAGGAGGGAAGGTGAAAAACTGTTTTTT
NA TRBJ1-1 16 NA TRBV19 CASKDPRRVMNTEAFF TGTGCCAGCAAAGACCCCCGTCGGGTTATGAACACTGAAGCTTTCTTT
NA TRBJ2-3 15 NA TRBV10-1 CASSSQRSRADTQYF TGCGCCAGCTCGAGTCAGCGAAGTCGCGCAGATACGCAGTATTTT
NA TRBJ2-2 15 NA TRBV7-3 CASSLTSSGGGELFF TGTGCCAGCAGCTTAACGAGTTCCGGGGGCGGGGAGCTGTTTTTT
NA TRBJ2-1 18 TRBD2 TRBV7-9 CASRRWTGTSGVYNEQFF TGTGCCAGCCGTCGGTGGACCGGGACTAGCGGAGTTTACAATGAGCAGTTCTTC
once TRBJ1-1 17 NA TRBV18 CASSPTSGVWATTEAFF TGTGCCAGCTCACCAACATCAGGGGTATGGGCCACCACTGAAGCTTTCTTT
NA TRBJ1-2 13 NA TRBV15 CATSRDHEFGYTF TGTGCCACCAGCAGAGATCACGAGTTCGGCTACACCTTC
NA TRBJ1-5 16 TRBD1 TRBV19 CASSTSQGADGQPQHF TGTGCCAGTAGTACCTCACAGGGGGCTGACGGACAGCCCCAGCATTTT
NA TRBJ2-4 16 TRBD1 TRBV7-2 CASSSGQGWAKNIQYF TGTGCCAGCAGCTCTGGACAGGGTTGGGCCAAAAACATTCAGTACTTC
NA TRBJ1-3 16 NA TRBV9 CASSVGGLVSGNTIYF TGTGCCAGCAGCGTGGGCGGGTTAGTCTCTGGAAACACCATATATTTT
NA TRBJ1-4 14 NA TRBV9 CASSVGHQEEKLFF TGTGCCAGCAGCGTAGGACACCAAGAGGAAAAACTGTTTTTT
NA TRBJ2-3 17 NA TRBV9 CASSVEGWTPNTDTQYF TGTGCCAGCAGCGTAGAAGGATGGACTCCTAACACAGATACGCAGTATTTT
NA TRBJ1-2 15 TRBD1 TRBV27 CASRDQTGDGYGYTF TGTGCCAGCAGAGACCAGACAGGGGATGGCTATGGCTACACCTTC
NA TRBJ1-5 15 TRBD1 TRBV5-1 CASSFRTGANQPQHF TGCGCCAGCAGCTTTAGGACAGGGGCCAATCAGCCCCAGCATTTT
NA TRBJ2-7 13 TRBD1 TRBV28 CASSRGQPYEQYF TGTGCCAGCAGCCGGGGACAGCCCTACGAGCAGTACTTC
NA TRBJ1-2 14 TRBD1 TRBV7-3 CASSSTGGDYGYTF TGTGCCAGCAGCTCCACAGGGGGTGACTATGGCTACACCTTC
once TRBJ1-4 15 NA TRBV5-4 CASSLGTGFNEKLFF TGTGCCAGCAGCTTGGGAACAGGTTTTAATGAAAAACTGTTTTTT
NA TRBJ1-3 16 NA TRBV7-9 CASSSPQAIGRNTIYF TGTGCCAGCAGCTCCCCACAGGCCATTGGGAGAAACACCATATATTTT
NA TRBJ2-1 17 NA TRBV11-2 CASSFQVGATSYNEQFF TGTGCCAGCAGCTTTCAGGTGGGAGCCACCTCCTACAATGAGCAGTTCTTC
NA TRBJ2-7 15 NA TRBV5-1 CASSLEPGTQGEQYF TGCGCCAGCAGCTTGGAGCCCGGGACCCAGGGGGAGCAGTACTTC
NA TRBJ2-3 14 NA TRBV9 CASSVGGPSDTQYF TGTGCCAGCAGCGTGGGGGGTCCAAGCGATACGCAGTATTTT
NA TRBJ2-5 13 NA TRBV19 CASSITRAETQYF TGTGCCAGTAGTATCACCAGGGCGGAGACCCAGTACTTC
NA TRBJ2-3 17 NA TRBV4-1 CASSPMEGAGGTDTQYF TGCGCCAGCAGCCCCATGGAGGGGGCTGGGGGCACAGATACGCAGTATTTT
few TRBJ1-5 16 TRBD1 TRBV27 CASTPTGQYSNQPQHF TGTGCCAGCACCCCAACGGGACAGTATAGCAATCAGCCCCAGCATTTT
few TRBJ1-6 15 TRBD1 TRBV15 CATSYRTGGNSPLHF TGTGCCACCAGCTACCGGACAGGGGGAAATTCACCCCTCCACTTT
NA TRBJ2-7 16 TRBD1 TRBV3-1/TRBV3-2 CASSQPTGTGQEVQYF TGTGCCAGCAGCCAGCCTACCGGGACAGGGCAGGAGGTGCAGTACTTC
NA TRBJ1-2 13 NA TRBV5-1 CASNYGVEGGYTF TGCGCCAGCAACTATGGCGTAGAAGGTGGCTACACCTTC
NA TRBJ1-1 13 NA TRBV29-1 CSVEVGKGTEAFF TGCAGCGTTGAAGTCGGAAAGGGGACTGAAGCTTTCTTT
once TRBJ2-1 14 NA TRBV5-8 CASSFEGDNNEQFF TGTGCCAGCAGCTTCGAGGGGGATAACAATGAGCAGTTCTTC
NA TRBJ1-3 15 NA TRBV6-2/TRBV6-3 CASSYSRTPGNTIYF TGTGCCAGCAGTTACTCCCGGACACCTGGAAACACCATATATTTT
once TRBJ2-7 12 NA TRBV2 CASSDQGYEQYF TGTGCCAGCAGTGATCAGGGTTACGAGCAGTACTTC